This T cell receptor (beta chain) was sequenced during a study of T cell clones after liver transplantation. The overall study: Pre-transplant mixed lymphocyte reactions yielded third-party-reactive TCRbeta sequences as comparators for graft-donor-reactive sequences.

Measured with immunoSEQ multiplex PCR; TCRdb has only the in-frame clones, and not every one. The sample holds about 76,000 clones, roughly 83% seen once. The CDR3 spans 13 residues. In germline, CDR1 is SGHTA, CDR2 FQGNSA. Trimming cost V 6 bases and J 7 bases; bases outside gene matches: 7. The sequence was obtained from a human patient who received a liver transplant. The T cells may come from the graft donor. Sequencing used CD4+ T cells from blood, obtained at the 22-month timepoint. V and J are TRBV7-2 and TRBJ1-2; 8 nucleotides align to TRBD1. CDR3: CASRPGTGRGYTF. For the CDR3, the DNA is TGTGCCAGCAGACCCGGGACAGGACGTGGCTACACCTTC. Looking up the rest from reference TRBV7-2 and TRBJ1-2 gives the full variable domain: GAGVSQSPSNKVTEKGKDVELRCDPISGHTALYWYRQSLGQGLEFLIYFQGNSAPDKSGLPSDRFSAERTGGSVSTLTIQRTQQEDSAVYLCASRPGTGRGYTFGSGTRLTVV.